These T cell receptor beta chains were read from a single sample in a study of OX40 agonist ivuxolimab in advanced cancers. Sequencing was performed with immunoSEQ multiplex PCR; in TCRdb, only in-frame clones are kept and a portion is missing. The sample has tens of thousands of clones, around 84% seen once. The specimen was CD4+ or CD8+ T cells sorted from blood, collected in a trial of the OX40 agonist ivuxolimab. These receptors originate from an adult with an advanced solid tumor such as melanoma, head and neck, liver or kidney cancer. Each CDR3 is given with its conserved first and last residue. The order of the fields is J gene, clone size, D gene, V gene, CDR3 protein, CDR3 DNA. The D gene is left open where the match is weak. Rows give clone size only sometimes, using once, few, many, or a class for an expanded clone.

J: TRBJ2-4; size: once; D: TRBD1; V: TRBV5-1; CDR3: CASSGQAKNIQYF; DNA: TGCGCCAGCTCGGGACAGGCCAAAAACATTCAGTACTTC
J: TRBJ1-2; size: NA; D: NA; V: TRBV15; CDR3: CATSREGVNYGYTF; DNA: TGTGCCACCAGCAGAGAAGGGGTAAACTATGGCTACACCTTC
J: TRBJ2-3; size: once; D: NA; V: TRBV4-1; CDR3: CASSQVLQTGTDTQYF; DNA: TGCGCCAGCAGCCAAGTACTACAGACAGGCACAGATACGCAGTATTTT
J: TRBJ2-3; size: NA; D: TRBD1; V: TRBV2; CDR3: CASSPSRDRGRPTQYF; DNA: TGTGCCAGCAGCCCGTCCCGGGACAGGGGACGGCCTACGCAGTATTTT
J: TRBJ1-4; size: NA; D: NA; V: TRBV13; CDR3: CASSLGGPANEKLFF; DNA: TGTGCCAGCAGCTTGGGGGGGCCGGCTAATGAAAAACTGTTTTTT
J: TRBJ2-1; size: NA; D: NA; V: TRBV7-3; CDR3: CASSFQGRGNEQFF; DNA: TGTGCCAGCAGCTTCCAGGGGAGAGGAAATGAGCAGTTCTTC
J: TRBJ1-5; size: few; D: NA; V: TRBV4-2; CDR3: CASSQEEQQINQPQHF; DNA: TGTGCCAGCAGCCAAGAAGAACAGCAGATCAATCAGCCCCAGCATTTT
J: TRBJ1-5; size: NA; D: NA; V: TRBV14; CDR3: CASSETNQPQHF; DNA: TGTGCCAGCAGCGAAACCAATCAGCCCCAGCATTTT
J: TRBJ2-5; size: NA; D: NA; V: TRBV4-3; CDR3: CASSRSWQGGETQYF; DNA: TGCGCCAGCAGCCGCTCATGGCAGGGGGGAGAGACCCAGTACTTC
J: TRBJ1-4; size: NA; D: NA; V: TRBV6-5; CDR3: CASRTGKKLFF; DNA: TGTGCCAGCAGGACAGGCAAAAAACTGTTTTTT
J: TRBJ2-5; size: NA; D: NA; V: TRBV6-5; CDR3: CASSYFLQETQYF; DNA: TGTGCCAGCAGTTACTTTCTACAAGAGACCCAGTACTTC
J: TRBJ1-1; size: NA; D: TRBD1; V: TRBV4-2; CDR3: CASSQRTGGWTEAFF; DNA: TGTGCCAGCAGCCAACGGACAGGGGGCTGGACTGAAGCTTTCTTT
J: TRBJ1-5; size: NA; D: NA; V: TRBV5-6; CDR3: CASSLYSQPQHF; DNA: TGTGCCAGCAGCTTATATTCTCAGCCCCAGCATTTT
J: TRBJ2-2; size: NA; D: NA; V: TRBV10-2; CDR3: CASHSEGTNTGELFF; DNA: TGCGCCAGCCACTCCGAGGGGACGAACACCGGGGAGCTGTTTTTT
J: TRBJ1-3; size: NA; D: NA; V: TRBV10-2; CDR3: CASSEYREGNTIYF; DNA: TGCGCCAGCAGTGAGTACAGGGAAGGAAACACCATATATTTT
J: TRBJ2-7; size: NA; D: NA; V: TRBV4-1; CDR3: CASSQVRGSYEQYF; DNA: TGCGCCAGCAGCCAAGTGCGGGGCTCCTACGAGCAGTACTTC
J: TRBJ1-2; size: NA; D: TRBD1; V: TRBV27; CDR3: CASSPGQGVGGYTF; DNA: TGTGCCAGCAGTCCCGGACAGGGGGTTGGTGGCTACACCTTC
J: TRBJ2-5; size: NA; D: NA; V: TRBV7-2; CDR3: CASSLNRIQETQYF; DNA: TGTGCCAGCAGCTTAAATAGGATCCAAGAGACCCAGTACTTC
J: TRBJ2-4; size: NA; D: TRBD1; V: TRBV7-2; CDR3: CASSLNGQGEENIQYF; DNA: TGTGCCAGCAGCCTCAATGGACAGGGGGAGGAAAACATTCAGTACTTC
J: TRBJ1-2; size: large; D: NA; V: TRBV2; CDR3: CASDPRFGLSNYGYTF; DNA: TGTGCCAGCGACCCCCGTTTTGGTTTAAGTAACTATGGCTACACCTTC
J: TRBJ2-2; size: NA; D: TRBD1; V: TRBV5-5; CDR3: CASRGTGGDTGELFF; DNA: TGTGCCAGCAGGGGGACAGGGGGTGACACCGGGGAGCTGTTTTTT
J: TRBJ2-1; size: NA; D: TRBD1; V: TRBV6-5; CDR3: CASSYGQGGNEQFF; DNA: TGTGCCAGCAGTTACGGACAGGGCGGAAATGAGCAGTTCTTC
J: TRBJ2-5; size: NA; D: NA; V: TRBV5-1; CDR3: CASSPDGTQYF; DNA: TGCGCCAGCAGCCCCGACGGGACCCAGTACTTC
J: TRBJ1-2; size: NA; D: NA; V: TRBV9; CDR3: CASSVTGDYGYTF; DNA: TGTGCCAGCAGCGTTACGGGAGACTATGGCTACACCTTC
J: TRBJ2-2; size: NA; D: NA; V: TRBV4-3; CDR3: CASSQDTGVTGELFF; DNA: TGCGCCAGCAGCCAAGATACGGGGGTCACCGGGGAGCTGTTTTTT
J: TRBJ2-5; size: NA; D: NA; V: TRBV7-6; CDR3: CASSSETKTQYF; DNA: TGTGCCAGCAGCTCTGAAACAAAGACCCAGTACTTC
J: TRBJ1-1; size: NA; D: NA; V: TRBV19; CDR3: CASSTNGGTEAFF; DNA: TGTGCCAGTAGTACTAACGGTGGCACTGAAGCTTTCTTT
J: TRBJ1-1; size: NA; D: TRBD1; V: TRBV11-2; CDR3: CASSSSRDRGLGTEAFF; DNA: TGTGCCAGCAGCTCTAGTCGGGACAGGGGTTTAGGCACTGAAGCTTTCTTT
J: TRBJ1-2; size: few; D: TRBD1; V: TRBV5-1; CDR3: CASSRGTGGLDVGYTF; DNA: TGCGCCAGCAGCCGTGGGACAGGTGGGCTAGATGTAGGCTACACCTTC
J: TRBJ2-7; size: once; D: TRBD1; V: TRBV7-9; CDR3: CASSLQGNYDEQYF; DNA: TGTGCCAGCAGTCTACAGGGGAATTACGACGAGCAGTACTTC
J: TRBJ2-1; size: NA; D: NA; V: TRBV15; CDR3: CATSRDLLAYNEQFF; DNA: TGTGCCACCAGCAGAGATCTGCTGGCTTACAATGAGCAGTTCTTC
J: TRBJ1-5; size: NA; D: TRBD1; V: TRBV7-9; CDR3: CASSLDRNGQPQHF; DNA: TGTGCCAGCAGCTTGGACAGGAACGGACAGCCCCAGCATTTT
J: TRBJ1-5; size: NA; D: TRBD1; V: TRBV6-6; CDR3: CASSYADRGQPQHF; DNA: TGTGCCAGCAGTTACGCAGACAGGGGTCAGCCCCAGCATTTT
J: TRBJ1-2; size: few; D: NA; V: TRBV27; CDR3: CASSFYRNYGYTF; DNA: TGTGCCAGCAGTTTCTACCGTAACTATGGCTACACCTTC
J: TRBJ1-6; size: NA; D: NA; V: TRBV7-2; CDR3: CASSLPLLEESYNSPLHF; DNA: TGTGCCAGCAGCTTACCCCTCTTGGAGGAGTCCTATAATTCACCCCTCCACTTT
J: TRBJ2-5; size: NA; D: NA; V: TRBV7-2; CDR3: CASSLGGQETQYF; DNA: TGTGCCAGCAGCTTGGGGGGACAAGAGACCCAGTACTTC
J: TRBJ1-1; size: NA; D: NA; V: TRBV6-5; CDR3: CASSPQGRTEAFF; DNA: TGTGCCAGCAGCCCCCAGGGCCGGACTGAAGCTTTCTTT
J: TRBJ2-1; size: NA; D: NA; V: TRBV11-2; CDR3: CASSFFRGLYNEQFF; DNA: TGTGCCAGCAGCTTTTTCCGGGGTCTCTACAATGAGCAGTTCTTC
J: TRBJ2-1; size: NA; D: TRBD2; V: TRBV4-1; CDR3: CASSQEMRGGDEQFF; DNA: TGCGCCAGCAGCCAAGAGATGCGGGGGGGAGATGAGCAGTTCTTC
J: TRBJ2-7; size: NA; D: NA; V: TRBV7-8; CDR3: CASSAGPGYEQYF; DNA: TGTGCCAGCAGCGCGGGGCCAGGCTACGAGCAGTACTTC
J: TRBJ2-1; size: NA; D: NA; V: TRBV5-6; CDR3: CASSPDWQGDFNEQFF; DNA: TGTGCCAGCAGCCCCGATTGGCAGGGGGACTTTAATGAGCAGTTCTTC
J: TRBJ1-2; size: NA; D: NA; V: TRBV5-4; CDR3: CASSLWGSNYGYTF; DNA: TGTGCCAGCAGCTTGTGGGGTTCTAACTATGGCTACACCTTC
J: TRBJ1-2; size: NA; D: NA; V: TRBV6-5; CDR3: CARGQIGYGYTF; DNA: TGTGCCAGAGGACAGATCGGCTATGGCTACACCTTC
J: TRBJ2-1; size: NA; D: NA; V: TRBV7-8; CDR3: CASSLEPRSEQFF; DNA: TGTGCCAGCAGCTTAGAGCCTCGTAGTGAGCAGTTCTTC
J: TRBJ2-1; size: NA; D: TRBD1; V: TRBV4-2; CDR3: CASSQDGDSSAYNEQFF; DNA: TGTGCCAGCAGCCAAGATGGGGACAGCTCCGCCTACAATGAGCAGTTCTTC
J: TRBJ1-2; size: large; D: TRBD1; V: TRBV10-3; CDR3: CAISLGQGSYGYTF; DNA: TGTGCCATCAGCCTAGGACAGGGATCCTATGGCTACACCTTC
J: TRBJ2-7; size: medium-sized; D: NA; V: TRBV4-1; CDR3: CASSQEGQLSYEQYF; DNA: TGCGCCAGCAGCCAAGAGGGCCAGCTAAGCTACGAGCAGTACTTC
J: TRBJ1-2; size: once; D: TRBD1; V: TRBV9; CDR3: CASSLTRQGSGYGYTF; DNA: TGTGCCAGCAGCCTGACCAGACAGGGTAGCGGCTATGGCTACACCTTC
J: TRBJ1-5; size: NA; D: NA; V: TRBV7-9; CDR3: CASSLTGMSNQPQHF; DNA: TGTGCCAGCAGCTTAACAGGGATGAGCAATCAGCCCCAGCATTTT
J: TRBJ2-1; size: NA; D: NA; V: TRBV2; CDR3: CASSGNEQFF; DNA: TGTGCCAGCAGTGGCAATGAGCAGTTCTTC
J: TRBJ2-5; size: NA; D: TRBD2; V: TRBV10-3; CDR3: CATQDTYGRETQYF; DNA: TGTGCCACTCAAGACACTTACGGGAGGGAGACCCAGTACTTC